The next 22 T cell receptor beta chains were all read from a single sample in a study of blood T cells in healthy people across ages. The authors ran a second PCR of roughly 6 to 12 cycles using a sample-barcoded 5' primer and a J-beta primer mix. Each CDR3 protein is one row after TCRdb ran MiXCR on the 5' RACE reads. The data show roughly 2 million distinct CDR3 sequences, 49% seen once. The specimen sequenced was blood. Every receptor here comes from a woman aged 40-49 years in good health.

Worth noting for this clonotype: The germline gene is not matched at one end of the junction; a read error may be the cause. The rearrangement uses TRBV7-9 and TRBJ2-1, with 11 bases aligning to TRBD1. CDR3 length: 15 amino acids. Germline values: CDR1 SEHNR, CDR2 FQNEAQ (reference sequence). CDR3 in DNA: TGTGCCAGCAGCGAAGGACAGGGGGCCTACAATGTGCAGTTCTTC. It is translated as CASSEGQGAYNVQFF.

This clonotype was observed a single time. The J gene is TRBJ2-2, the V gene TRBV5-6; D possibly corresponds to TRBD1 (6 bases). The CDR3 loop spans 17 amino acids. CDR1 and CDR2 from the germline V gene are SGHDT and YYEEEE. With 4 bases removed from V and 5 bases from J, the gap between germline ends came to 21 bases. The CDR3 DNA is TGTGCCAGCAGCCCTATGACAGGTGACGGTGGTACCGGGGAGCTGTTTTTT. Translating gives CASSPMTGDGGTGELFF.

The V and J genes are TRBV13 and TRBJ2-5; no reliable D call. The CDR3 length is 13 residues. V shed 1 base and J shed 11 bases, with 14 bases lying between them. Germline V gene lookup returns CDR1 PRHDT and CDR2 FYEKMQ (reference sequence). Written as DNA, the CDR3 is TGTGCCAGCAGCTTAGTTTTGGCTTACAAGCAGTACTTC. Its protein product is CASSLVLAYKQYF.

The chain links TRBV5-1 to TRBJ2-3; D is unresolved. V shed 5 bases and J shed 5 bases, with 12 bases lying between them. This CDR3 has 13 residues. The V gene's germline CDR1 is SGHRS and CDR2 YFSETQ. CDR3 sequence: CASRGSWGDTQYF. Here the CDR3 DNA reads TGCGCCAGCAGGGGTAGCTGGGGAGATACGCAGTATTTT.

The V call is TRBV29-1, the J call TRBJ2-5; 8 bases agree with TRBD1. V lost 7 bases, J lost 2 bases, and 6 bases stayed unmatched. CDR3 length: 13 amino acids. Looked up from germline, CDR1 is SQVTM and CDR2 is ANQGSEA. The CDR3 sequence: CSAQGATQETQYF. In DNA form, the CDR3 reads TGCAGCGCGCAGGGGGCTACACAAGAGACCCAGTACTTC.

The CDR3 loop is CATSLTGTAADTQYF. Written as DNA, the CDR3 is TGTGCCACCAGCTTGACCGGGACAGCTGCAGATACGCAGTATTTT. The chain joins TRBV15 to TRBJ2-3; 7 bases fit TRBD1. Trimming cost V 5 bases and J 4 bases; bases outside gene matches: 9. The CDR3 sequence is 15 residues long. Per germline, CDR1 LNHNV and CDR2 YYDKDF (reference sequence).

This clonotype was counted only a few times. The CDR3 bases are TGTGCCAGCAGTTTATCGATGGCTAGCGGGGGGCCTAGTCAAGAGACCCAGTACTTC. Its translation is CASSLSMASGGPSQETQYF. The chain uses TRBV27 and TRBJ2-5; 11 positions agree with TRBD2. CDR3 length: 19 amino acids. CDR1 and CDR2 (germline): MNHEY, SMNVEV (reference sequence). The V gene end was trimmed by 0 bases and the J gene end by 2 bases; junction bases not matched to a gene: 11.

This clonotype was seen a few times. CDR3 residues: CASSLLYRHSQETQYF. The CDR3 nucleotides are TGTGCCAGCAGTTTATTATACAGACATTCCCAAGAGACCCAGTACTTC. V usage is TRBV28 and J usage is TRBJ2-5; D call uncertain. Trimming removed 1 base at V and 1 base at J, with 13 bases between. This CDR3 comprises 16 residues. Germline CDR1 is MDHEN and CDR2 is SYDVKM.

A few counts support this clonotype. The chain recombines TRBV7-2 with TRBJ1-2; TRBD1 might be the D (6 bases). This CDR3 contains 16 residues. The V and J ends lost 5 bases and 2 bases respectively, with 18 bases between them. Germline assignment: CDR1 SGHTA and CDR2 FQGNSA. CDR3 in amino acids: CASSQVGAANNYGYTF. CDR3 in DNA: TGTGCCAGCAGCCAAGTGGGGGCAGCGAACAACTATGGCTACACCTTC.

CDR3 amino acids: CASRGTVTGVSYNEQFF. CDR3 DNA: TGTGCCAGCAGGGGAACCGTGACAGGGGTCTCCTACAATGAGCAGTTCTTC. This chain joins TRBV2 and TRBJ2-1; 8 nucleotides match TRBD1. Germline loops: CDR1 SNHLY, CDR2 FYNNEI. The trim removed 6 bases at V and 0 bases at J, leaving 10 bases unmatched. This CDR3 is built from 17 residues. Full variable domain (remainder filled in from reference TRBV2 and TRBJ2-1): EPEVTQTPSHQVTQMGQEVILRCVPISNHLYFYWYRQILGQKVEFLVSFYNNEISEKSEIFDDQFSVERPDGSNFTLKIRSTKLEDSAMYFCASRGTVTGVSYNEQFFGPGTRLTVL.

The chain links TRBV6-1 to TRBJ2-4, with D possibly being TRBD1 (6 bases). Germline lookup yields CDR1 MNHNS and CDR2 SASEGT. Trimming took 2 bases from V and 0 from J, leaving 20 bases between them. CDR3 length: 19 residues. The CDR3 nucleotides are TGTGCCAGCAGTGAAAGCCCCCAAACAGGGCCCATAGCCAAAAACATTCAGTACTTC. Amino acids: CASSESPQTGPIAKNIQYF.

This clonotype was observed a few times. The chain links TRBV20-1 to TRBJ2-3; D possibly uses TRBD1 or TRBD2 (5 bases each). V was clipped by 5 bases and J by 0 bases, with 9 bases between them. The CDR3 sequence is 13 residues long. Germline lookup yields CDR1 DFQATT and CDR2 SNEGSKA (reference sequence). CDR3 coding DNA: TGCAGTGCTTACAGGACTAGCACAGATACGCAGTATTTT. This encodes CSAYRTSTDTQYF.

This clonotype was seen once. The V gene is TRBV6-2 or TRBV6-3, the J gene TRBJ2-7, with 7 nucleotides matching TRBD1. CDR1 and CDR2 (germline): MNHEY, SVGEGT. V gave up 8 bases and J gave up 6 bases; unmatched junction bases: 4. The CDR3 runs to 11 residues. The CDR3 DNA reads as TGTGCCAGCCGAGGGGGCTGCGAGCAGTACTTC. Amino acid sequence: CASRGGCEQYF.

The V call is TRBV11-2, the J call TRBJ2-1, with D possibly called TRBD1 or TRBD2 (7 bases each). The V end was cut by 5 bases, the J end by 4 bases, with 27 bases between. The CDR3 has 19 amino acids. Germline lookup yields CDR1 SGHAT and CDR2 FQNNGV. In DNA form, the CDR3 reads TGTGCCAGCAGCCCAAGGCAGGGGGGGGCCCGCGGCAGTTACAATGAGCAGTTCTTC. Translation: CASSPRQGGARGSYNEQFF.

CDR3 in amino acids: CASSRARGGGYTF. CDR3 coding DNA: TGTGCCAGCAGCCGGGCTCGGGGTGGCGGCTACACCTTC. The V and J genes are TRBV3-1 and TRBJ1-2, with no clear D. V was pared by 4 bases and J by 8 bases, with 14 bases between. Germline V gene sequence: CDR1 LGHDT, CDR2 YNNKEL (reference sequence). This CDR3 contains 13 residues.

Only one count was recorded for this clonotype. The chain joins TRBV20-1 to TRBJ1-4, with 8 bases identical to TRBD1. V lost 0 bases, J lost 2 bases, and 5 bases stayed unmatched. Germline loops: CDR1 DFQATT, CDR2 SNEGSKA (reference sequence). CDR3 length equals 16 residues. CDR3 DNA: TGCAGTGCTAGAGACCGCAGGGGGCACACTAATGAAAAACTGTTTTTT. It encodes CSARDRRGHTNEKLFF.

The chain combines TRBV18 with TRBJ2-1; no clear D gene. This CDR3 spans 14 amino acids. Deletions cut 0 bases from V and 13 bases from J, with 16 bases between. The V gene's germline CDR1 is KGHSH and CDR2 LQKENI. CDR3 nucleotides: TGTGCCAGCTCACCACCTGGGAATCGAGAGACCCAGTTCTTC. It yields the protein CASSPPGNRETQFF. Supplemented by reference TRBV18 and TRBJ2-1, the full variable domain reads NAGVMQNPRHLVRRRGQEARLRCSPMKGHSHVYWYRQLPEEGLKFMVYLQKENIIDESGMPKERFSAEFPKEGPSILRIQQVVRGDSAAYFCASSPPGNRETQFFGPGTRLTVL.

The chain carries TRBV12-3 or TRBV12-4 and TRBJ2-5, with D perhaps assigned TRBD1 or TRBD2 (6 bases each). The V end lost 2 bases, the J end lost 2 bases, and 12 bases lay between the germline ends. The CDR3 spans 15 residues. The CDR3 reads CASSLRGAVQETQYF. DNA of the CDR3: TGTGCCAGCAGTTTAAGGGGGGCGGTACAAGAGACCCAGTACTTC.

The V gene is TRBV18, the J gene TRBJ2-7, with a tentative D call TRBD1 (5 bases). CDR1 KGHSH and CDR2 LQKENI come from the germline V gene. The CDR3 sequence is 16 residues long. V lost 1 base and J lost 3, with 16 bases in between. DNA for the CDR3: TGTGCCAGCTCACCACTCGCAACAGGATTAAGCTACGAGCAGTACTTC. Protein sequence: CASSPLATGLSYEQYF.

The CDR3 DNA is TGCGCCAGCAGCCCGGGGACAGGGGTTAATTCACCCCTCCACTTT. Protein product: CASSPGTGVNSPLHF. The V gene is TRBV5-1, the J gene TRBJ1-6; 10 bases fit TRBD1. V shed 4 bases, J shed 6 bases, and the junction held 4 bases outside the gene matches. This CDR3 spans 15 amino acids. Germline CDR1 and CDR2: SGHRS and YFSETQ.

This chain links TRBV7-8 with TRBJ2-1, with 8 bases lining up with TRBD2. The ends lost 3 bases at V and 2 bases at J; junction bases unmatched: 6. Germline CDR1 reads SGHVS; CDR2 reads FQNEAQ. The CDR3 consists of 16 residues. The chain's CDR3 is CASSFVAGPTYNEQFF. The CDR3 nucleotides are TGTGCCAGCAGCTTCGTAGCGGGGCCGACCTACAATGAGCAGTTCTTC.

Worth noting for this clonotype: Sequence at one end of the junction differs from germline and may be a read error. V gene TRBV3-1 combines with J gene TRBJ2-3; 7 positions agree with TRBD2. In germline, CDR1 is LGHDT, CDR2 YNNKEL (reference sequence). This CDR3 is built from 13 residues. The CDR3 DNA is TGTGTCAGCAGCAGCGGGGCCTCCGATACGCAGTATTTT. It encodes CVSSSGASDTQYF.